This T cell receptor (beta chain) was recovered during a study of vaccination and CD4 T cells after COVID-19. For the study at large: Taking of post-vaccine samples occurred a median 72 days after dose two (range 14 to 241). Findings and caveats of the study: Nearly all convalescent vaccine-specific clones, 304 of 307, recognized only SARS-CoV-2 spike.

Treatment meaning: approximately 9-day PBMC culture with coronavirus spike peptide pools or control peptides (ViraFEST assay). Germline lookup yields CDR1 SGHDT and CDR2 YYEEEE. V lost 4 bases to trimming and J lost 7 bases, with 20 bases between them. This CDR3 has 16 residues. Turning to this clonotype: Its antigen is not identified.

Cultured CD4+ T cells had their DNA profiled by the Oncomine TCR Beta short-read assay. TCRdb redid the calling of the PCR reads with MiXCR, one entry per CDR3 protein. The sample lists around 20,000 distinct CDR3 sequences; 47% were seen once. The sequence was obtained from a human donor with COVID-19. The chain has TRBV5-6 and TRBJ1-4; no clear D. The material sequenced was cultured CD4+ T cells from blood. CDR3 in amino acids: CASSTSLGRWSEKLFF. CDR3 bases: TGTGCCAGCAGCACCTCCCTCGGGAGGTGGAGTGAAAAACTGTTTTTT.